The 20 T cell receptor beta chains below all came from one sample that was sequenced in a study of T cell responses to AZD1222 COVID-19 vaccine. Libraries were prepared by immunoSEQ multiplex PCR; TCRdb keeps only in-frame clonotypes and omits some of them. The data hold some 130,000 clones, with roughly 84% observed a single time. Sequencing was performed on peripheral blood, taken on day 0 of AZD1222 vaccination. The receptors come from an adult in good health.

The DNA for the CDR3 is TGTGCCAGCTCACCACCGCGACTAGCGGGGTATGAGCAGTTCTTC. Protein sequence: CASSPPRLAGYEQFF. This chain uses TRBV18 with TRBJ2-1; 11 bases match TRBD2. V trimming: 0 bases; J trimming: 8 bases; junction bases outside the gene matches: 3. The CDR3 extends over 15 amino acids. Per the germline V gene, CDR1 is KGHSH and CDR2 is LQKENI.

The genes are TRBV15 and TRBJ1-6; 8 bases fit TRBD1. Trimming at V came to 3 bases and at J to 8 bases, leaving 3 bases not matched to a gene. Germline V lookup: CDR1 LNHNV, CDR2 YYDKDF (reference sequence). The CDR3 sequence is 14 residues long. CDR3 bases: TGTGCCACCAGCAGCAGGGGGCTAGATTCACCCCTCCACTTT. It yields the protein CATSSRGLDSPLHF.

This clone occurred once. This rearrangement joins TRBV15 to TRBJ2-1, with D possibly TRBD2 on 5 matching bases. The CDR3 totals 14 residues. The V end was cut by 5 bases, the J end by 7 bases, with 15 bases between. Germline CDR1 reads LNHNV; CDR2 reads YYDKDF (reference sequence). The CDR3 spells CATSARGLQNEQFF. The CDR3 bases are TGTGCCACCAGCGCACGAGGGCTACAAAATGAGCAGTTCTTC.

The gene calls are TRBV5-1 and TRBJ2-2, with 7 bases that match TRBD2. Germline V gives CDR1 SGHRS, CDR2 YFSETQ. The CDR3 extends over 15 amino acids. V was clipped by 2 bases and J by 1 base; unmatched bases: 2. CDR3 sequence (DNA): TGCGCCAGCAGCTTAGGCGGGGGGAACACCGGGGAGCTGTTTTTT. Its translation is CASSLGGGNTGELFF.

The V and J genes are TRBV10-3 and TRBJ2-1; 16 bases agree with TRBD2. V trimming: 6 bases; J trimming: 7 bases; junction bases outside the gene matches: 6. The germline V gene has CDR1 ENHRY and CDR2 SYGVKD. The CDR3 consists of 16 residues. The CDR3 DNA reads as TGTGCCATCAGACCGGGACTAGCGGGGGGGCCGAATGAGCAGTTCTTC. It translates to CAIRPGLAGGPNEQFF.

This chain joins TRBV4-2 and TRBJ1-5, with D maybe TRBD1 (6 bases). CDR1 is LGHNA, CDR2 YNFKEQ, per germline. V was clipped by 1 base and J by 4 bases, with 11 bases between them. The CDR3 runs 15 residues. The CDR3 loop is CASSQVQGQNQPQHF. CDR3 nucleotide sequence: TGTGCCAGCAGCCAAGTCCAGGGGCAAAATCAGCCCCAGCATTTT.

The rearrangement uses TRBV14 and TRBJ2-7; 7 bases map to TRBD1. The CDR3 is made up of 15 amino acids. The V gene's germline CDR1 is SGHDN and CDR2 FVKESK. Trimming cost V 4 bases and J 5 bases; bases outside gene matches: 11. CDR3 in amino acids: CASSPNRGFLDEQYF. Written as DNA, the CDR3 is TGTGCCAGCAGCCCTAACAGGGGTTTTCTGGACGAGCAGTACTTC.

The CDR3 reads CASSGQQGHEQFF. As DNA, the CDR3 is TGTGCCAGCAGCGGACAGCAAGGACATGAGCAGTTCTTC. The genes are TRBV9 and TRBJ2-1; tentative D call: TRBD1 (5 bases). Germline CDR1 is SGDLS and CDR2 is YYNGEE. CDR3 length equals 13 residues. Trimming cost V 3 bases and J 8 bases, with 12 bases left between them.

The chain has TRBV3-1 (or the pseudogene TRBV3-2) and TRBJ2-5; TRBD1 matches 9 bases. In germline, CDR1 is LGHDT, CDR2 YNNKEL (reference sequence). V was pared by 10 bases and J by 2 bases, with 14 bases of the junction left unmatched. CDR3 length: 16 residues. The CDR3 DNA is TGTGCCACCCGGACAGGGGTGAGTCCGGAGCAAGAGACCCAGTACTTC. This sequence encodes CATRTGVSPEQETQYF.

This clone was found a few times. The V and J genes are TRBV24-1 and TRBJ1-4; D call uncertain. The germline gives CDR1 KGHDR, CDR2 SFDVKD. The CDR3 totals 13 residues. V was clipped by 3 bases and J by 5 bases, with 6 bases between them. The CDR3 reads CATSDGPNEKLFF. DNA for the CDR3: TGTGCCACCAGTGATGGACCCAATGAAAAACTGTTTTTT.

The chain uses TRBV6-1 and TRBJ2-7; D is unclear. The V gene lost 2 bases and the J gene lost 2 bases, with 10 bases spanning the gap. The V gene's germline CDR1 is MNHNS and CDR2 SASEGT. The CDR3 spans 14 residues. The CDR3 coding sequence is TGTGCCAGCAGTGAACCAGTCAAGACCTACGAGCAGTACTTC. Translated: CASSEPVKTYEQYF.

The V call is TRBV2, the J call TRBJ2-2, with D unresolved. V was pared by 7 bases and J by 0 bases, with 15 bases between. Germline loops: CDR1 SNHLY, CDR2 FYNNEI. This CDR3 comprises 16 residues. CDR3 sequence (DNA): TGTGCCAGCACCATCGGCGTAGGGCCGAACACCGGGGAGCTGTTTTTT. Translating it yields CASTIGVGPNTGELFF.

This chain joins TRBV27 and TRBJ1-5; 7 nucleotides match TRBD1. This CDR3 has 18 residues. Germline loops: CDR1 MNHEY, CDR2 SMNVEV (reference sequence). Unmatched junction bases numbered 12, after V lost 4 bases and J lost 0 bases. In DNA form, the CDR3 reads TGTGCCAGCAGTTCCTCCCCCGGGACAGCTTATAGCAATCAGCCCCAGCATTTT. Translating it yields CASSSSPGTAYSNQPQHF.

The chain employs TRBV24-1 and TRBJ1-2; D is possibly TRBD1 (6 bases). Germline loops: CDR1 KGHDR, CDR2 SFDVKD. Trimming shortened V by 5 bases and J by 4 bases, and 10 bases separated the two germline ends. There are 13 residues in the CDR3. The DNA of the CDR3 is TGTGCCACCAGTGCAGAACAGGGCTATGGCTACACCTTC. This gives the protein CATSAEQGYGYTF.

J is TRBJ1-5 and V is TRBV7-2; D remains ambiguous. V dropped 1 base and J dropped 6 bases, with 7 bases sitting between them. In germline, CDR1 is SGHTA, CDR2 FQGNSA. The CDR3 runs 13 residues. The CDR3 coding sequence is TGTGCCAGCAGCTTAGTCGGGTTTCAGCCCCAGCATTTT. It yields the protein CASSLVGFQPQHF.

V is TRBV18 and J is TRBJ1-1; TRBD1 might be the D (5 bases). V was pared by 6 bases and J by 1 base, with 15 bases between. The germline gives CDR1 KGHSH, CDR2 LQKENI. The CDR3 covers 15 residues. The CDR3 coding sequence is TGTGCCAGCTCGCTGACCCAGGGCGGGAACACTGAAGCTTTCTTT. This gives the protein CASSLTQGGNTEAFF. The whole variable domain, filled in from reference TRBV18 and TRBJ1-1, reads NAGVMQNPRHLVRRRGQEARLRCSPMKGHSHVYWYRQLPEEGLKFMVYLQKENIIDESGMPKERFSAEFPKEGPSILRIQQVVRGDSAAYFCASSLTQGGNTEAFFGQGTRLTVV.

The rearrangement joins TRBV3-1 (or the pseudogene TRBV3-2) to TRBJ2-5; D is unclear. CDR1 and CDR2 from the germline V gene are LGHDT and YNNKEL (reference sequence). CDR3 size: 14 residues. The ends were cut back, 0 bases at V and 2 bases at J, with 7 bases in the middle. The CDR3 DNA reads as TGTGCCAGCAGCCAAGAGGGTAAGCAAGAGACCCAGTACTTC. Translated: CASSQEGKQETQYF.

The gene calls are TRBV27 and TRBJ2-2, with TRBD2 as a possible D gene (6 bases). Trimming pared 3 bases from V and 10 bases from J, leaving 12 bases between. Germline CDR1 MNHEY, CDR2 SMNVEV (reference sequence). CDR3 length equals 13 residues. The CDR3 spells CASSFWGGAELFF. DNA of the CDR3: TGTGCCAGCAGTTTTTGGGGAGGAGCGGAGCTGTTTTTT.

The chain recombines TRBV18 with TRBJ1-2; D uncertain. V shed 2 bases and J shed 1 base, with 11 bases lying between them. The CDR3 is 15 residues long. In germline, CDR1 is KGHSH, CDR2 LQKENI. CDR3 sequence: CASSPGRGVNYGYTF. As DNA, the CDR3 is TGTGCCAGCTCACCAGGGCGCGGAGTTAACTATGGCTACACCTTC.

This chain joins TRBV28 and TRBJ1-6, with unresolved D. The CDR3 covers 18 residues. The germline V gene has CDR1 MDHEN and CDR2 SYDVKM. V lost 3 bases to trimming and J lost 3 bases, with 18 bases between them. The CDR3 region has the DNA TGTGCCAGCAGTTTCTCCGGGCAGGTTGGGCGCTATAATTCACCCCTCCACTTT. It encodes CASSFSGQVGRYNSPLHF. Using reference TRBV28 and TRBJ1-6 for the parts outside the CDR3, the full variable domain is DVKVTQSSRYLVKRTGEKVFLECVQDMDHENMFWYRQDPGLGLRLIYFSYDVKMKEKGDIPEGYSVSREKKERFSLILESASTNQTSMYLCASSFSGQVGRYNSPLHFGNGTRLTVT.